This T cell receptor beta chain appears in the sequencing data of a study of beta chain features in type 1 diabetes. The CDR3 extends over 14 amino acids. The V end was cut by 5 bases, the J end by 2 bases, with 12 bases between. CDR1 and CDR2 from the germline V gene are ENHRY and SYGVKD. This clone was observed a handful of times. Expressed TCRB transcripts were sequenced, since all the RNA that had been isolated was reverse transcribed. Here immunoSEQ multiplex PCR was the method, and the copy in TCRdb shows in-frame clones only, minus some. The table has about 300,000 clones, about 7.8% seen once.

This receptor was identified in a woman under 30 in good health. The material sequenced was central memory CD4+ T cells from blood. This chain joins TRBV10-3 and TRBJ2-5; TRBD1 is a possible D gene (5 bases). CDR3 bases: TGTGCCATCAGTAGGACAACACAACAAGAGACCCAGTACTTC. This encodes CAISRTTQQETQYF.